These 4 T cell receptor beta chains came from one sample sequenced in a study of graft-versus-host responses after intestinal transplantation. Here immunoSEQ multiplex PCR was the method, and the copy in TCRdb shows in-frame clones only, minus some. The data show 85,000 to 100,000 clones, around 90% seen once. The antigens of these receptors remain unknown. The material was unstimulated CD4+ T cells sorted from spleen or lymph node cells, obtained before transplant. These receptors were taken from a human donor who was the organ donor for an intestinal transplant.

Concerning this clone itself: Different DNA sequences within this sample yield the same CDR3. This sequence joins TRBV27 and TRBJ2-2; 9 bases agree with TRBD1. Germline values: CDR1 MNHEY, CDR2 SMNVEV (reference sequence). After removal of 3 bases from V and 1 base from J, the junction contained 0 bases not matched to a gene. There are 15 residues in the CDR3. The CDR3 protein is CASSLGQGNTGELFF. In DNA, the CDR3 is TGTGCCAGCAGTTTGGGACAGGGGAACACCGGGGAGCTGTTTTTT.

For the CDR3, the DNA is TGTGCCAGCAGTGTCACCGGGACAGGGTCAAAGGCAGCTTTCTTT. Amino acid sequence: CASSVTGTGSKAAFF. V and J are TRBV25-1 and TRBJ1-1; 9 nucleotides agree with TRBD1. Germline V gene data show CDR1 as MGHDK and CDR2 as SYGVNS. V dropped 4 bases and J dropped 10; count of bases not matched to a gene: 13. The CDR3 is 15 amino acids.

The J gene is TRBJ2-1, the V gene TRBV4-2; TRBD2 matches 9 bases. CDR3 length: 19 residues. V was clipped by 4 bases and J by 5 bases; unmatched bases: 18. Germline CDR1 is LGHNA and CDR2 is YNFKEQ. This CDR3 reads CASSPVNRGWAGGNNEQFF. The CDR3 bases are TGTGCCAGCAGCCCCGTAAATCGAGGATGGGCGGGAGGGAACAATGAGCAGTTCTTC.

V is TRBV6-1 and J is TRBJ1-6; possibly TRBD1 for D (6 bases). Germline V CDR1 and CDR2: MNHNS, SASEGT. The CDR3 is 14 amino acids. V was cut by 3 bases and J by 8 bases, with 11 bases left in between. CDR3 bases: TGTGCCAGCAGTGACCCTGGACAGTATTCACCCCTCCACTTT. The encoded protein is CASSDPGQYSPLHF.